This record covers a single TCR beta chain. The data belong to a study of blood T cell repertoires in COVID-19. Across the whole study: PBMCs, B-cell-depleted T cells, or T cells provided the cDNA or gDNA that made up the material.

V was trimmed by 6 bases and J by 4 bases, leaving 12 bases between them. Per the germline V gene, CDR1 is PRHDT and CDR2 is FYEKMQ (reference sequence). This CDR3 comprises 13 residues. Data came from immunoSEQ multiplex PCR; TCRdb stores just in-frame clones and leaves some out. The repertoire includes about 160,000 clones, about three quarters of them detected once, and 2.8% sits in the top ten. The clonotype comes from a man between 65 and 85 years old with acute or convalescent COVID-19. The chain is built from TRBV13 and TRBJ1-1; possible D gene TRBD1, 5 bases. Sequencing was performed on peripheral blood. CDR3 DNA: TGTGCCAGCAGGCTTCAGGGAGGCACTGAAGCTTTCTTT. The encoded protein is CASRLQGGTEAFF.